The sequence of this T cell receptor (beta chain) was determined in a study of cytomegalovirus exposure and HLA in healthy donors. Study in general: Sequencing of 150 million to 200 million T cells in an earlier analysis found 100 million to 140 million unique TCR beta sequences. Study-level findings and limits: In vitro checks showed that a few CMV-associated chains really do target CMV antigens. Accounts indicate the classifier identified cytomegalovirus status with strong specificity and sensitivity.

Germline-derived CDR1 and CDR2 are SGHVS and FNYEAQ. The CDR3 spans 15 residues. V shed 0 bases, J shed 8 bases, and the junction held 6 bases outside the gene matches. The PCR employed 60 Vbeta primers together with 13 Jbeta primers. The data were produced by immunoSEQ multiplex PCR, yet TCRdb's version contains in-frame clones alone and is incomplete. The repertoire consists of 95,000 to 150,000 clones, with 70% to 85% occurring once and the leading ten covering 4%. This clone was found a few times. Its specificity is unknown. The source of this sequence is a man aged 35-49 years in good health and CMV-seropositive. The genes are TRBV7-6 and TRBJ2-2; 7 nucleotides align to TRBD1. Sequenced sample: PBMCs. The CDR3 loop is CASSLAQGDRGELFF. For the CDR3, the DNA is TGTGCCAGCAGCTTAGCGCAGGGGGACAGAGGGGAGCTGTTTTTT.